What follows are 9 T cell receptor beta chains derived from one specimen sequenced in a study of blood T cell repertoires in COVID-19. TCRdb's table, derived via immunoSEQ multiplex PCR, lists solely in-frame clones and lacks some. The data hold about 19,000 clones, with roughly four fifths observed a single time. Sequenced material: peripheral blood. The source of these receptors is a human donor in a cohort sampled during active COVID-19.

The gene calls are TRBV19 and TRBJ2-3; 7 nucleotides match TRBD2. V lost 4 bases to trimming and J lost 0 bases; unmatched junction nucleotides: 4. Germline assignment: CDR1 LNHDA and CDR2 SQIVND (reference sequence). The CDR3 runs to 15 residues. CDR3 in DNA: TGTGCCAGTAGTACCTCTAGCGGAAGCACAGATACGCAGTATTTT. Amino acid sequence: CASSTSSGSTDTQYF. Together with reference TRBV19 and TRBJ2-3, the CDR3 gives the full variable domain: DGGITQSPKYLFRKEGQNVTLSCEQNLNHDAMYWYRQDPGQGLRLIYYSQIVNDFQKGDIAEGYSVSREKKESFPLTVTSAQKNPTAFYLCASSTSSGSTDTQYFGPGTRLTVL.

The chain links TRBV28 to TRBJ2-2; TRBD2 agrees at 10 bases. Trimming removed 6 bases from V and 7 bases from J; junction bases left unmatched: 5. This CDR3 spans 14 amino acids. Germline V CDR1 and CDR2: MDHEN, SYDVKM. The CDR3 DNA reads TGTGCCAGCAGGCTAGCGGGAGTGGGCGGGGAGCTGTTTTTT. Translated, it gives CASRLAGVGGELFF. The full variable domain, in which reference TRBV28 and TRBJ2-2 provide the parts outside the CDR3, is DVKVTQSSRYLVKRTGEKVFLECVQDMDHENMFWYRQDPGLGLRLIYFSYDVKMKEKGDIPEGYSVSREKKERFSLILESASTNQTSMYLCASRLAGVGGELFFGEGSRLTVL.

This clone was observed once. This chain uses TRBV5-4 with TRBJ2-7; 8 bases align to TRBD1. CDR3 size: 14 residues. J gave up 3 bases and V 4 bases, and 6 bases lay outside the gene matches. Germline V gene data show CDR1 as SGHNT and CDR2 as YYREEE (reference sequence). The CDR3 DNA reads as TGTGCCAGCAGCGCCGGACAGGGAGGCTACGAGCAGTACTTC. It encodes CASSAGQGGYEQYF.

The gene calls are TRBV6-2 or TRBV6-3 and TRBJ1-2; D call uncertain. The CDR3 is 15 amino acids. The ends were cut back, 2 bases at V and 7 bases at J, with 17 bases in the middle. The germline CDR1 and CDR2 sequences are MNHEY and SVGEGT. The CDR3 spells CASSYGEGGRSGYTF. CDR3 bases: TGTGCCAGCAGTTACGGGGAAGGAGGGAGGAGTGGCTACACCTTC.

This chain uses TRBV5-5 with TRBJ2-1; 7 nucleotides align to TRBD2. The CDR3 length is 14 residues. After removal of 4 bases from V and 6 bases from J, the junction contained 7 bases not matched to a gene. Germline-derived CDR1 and CDR2 are SGHKS and YYEKEE (reference sequence). The CDR3 DNA reads as TGTGCCAGCAGCATGCTAGCGGAACTCAATGAGCAGTTCTTC. Its protein is CASSMLAELNEQFF.

The V call is TRBV19, the J call TRBJ2-1; D is possibly TRBD2 (5 bases). Germline V gene lookup returns CDR1 LNHDA and CDR2 SQIVND (reference sequence). V lost 7 bases, J lost 0 bases, and 13 bases lay in between. The CDR3 length is 15 residues. The CDR3 protein is CASNGAGRSYNEQFF. Here the CDR3 DNA reads TGTGCCAGTAATGGCGCGGGCCGCTCCTACAATGAGCAGTTCTTC.

The chain employs TRBV9 and TRBJ2-5, with D tentatively TRBD1 (5 bases). Trimming cost V 0 bases and J 5 bases, with 20 bases left between them. The CDR3 consists of 17 residues. Germline CDR1 SGDLS, CDR2 YYNGEE. Written as DNA, the CDR3 is TGTGCCAGCAGCGTAGGTTTCCAGGGTGGGGCCAGGGAGACCCAGTACTTC. Residues: CASSVGFQGGARETQYF.

DNA for the CDR3: TGTGCCAGCAGAAGGACAGCTGAATTATACAATGAGCAGTTCTTC. It is translated as CASRRTAELYNEQFF. This sequence joins TRBV6-5 and TRBJ2-1; maybe TRBD1 (6 bases). V was pared by 6 bases and J by 4 bases, with 16 bases between. Germline V gene data show CDR1 as MNHEY and CDR2 as SVGAGI. The CDR3 has 15 residues.

This chain joins TRBV7-3 and TRBJ2-1, with 8 bases aligning to TRBD2. This CDR3 has 15 amino acids. With V trimmed by 2 bases and J by 4 bases, 4 bases remained unmatched. The germline V gene has CDR1 SGHTA and CDR2 FQGTGA. CDR3 bases: TGTGCCAGCAGCTTAGCGGGAGGCCCTTACAATGAGCAGTTCTTC. It translates to CASSLAGGPYNEQFF.